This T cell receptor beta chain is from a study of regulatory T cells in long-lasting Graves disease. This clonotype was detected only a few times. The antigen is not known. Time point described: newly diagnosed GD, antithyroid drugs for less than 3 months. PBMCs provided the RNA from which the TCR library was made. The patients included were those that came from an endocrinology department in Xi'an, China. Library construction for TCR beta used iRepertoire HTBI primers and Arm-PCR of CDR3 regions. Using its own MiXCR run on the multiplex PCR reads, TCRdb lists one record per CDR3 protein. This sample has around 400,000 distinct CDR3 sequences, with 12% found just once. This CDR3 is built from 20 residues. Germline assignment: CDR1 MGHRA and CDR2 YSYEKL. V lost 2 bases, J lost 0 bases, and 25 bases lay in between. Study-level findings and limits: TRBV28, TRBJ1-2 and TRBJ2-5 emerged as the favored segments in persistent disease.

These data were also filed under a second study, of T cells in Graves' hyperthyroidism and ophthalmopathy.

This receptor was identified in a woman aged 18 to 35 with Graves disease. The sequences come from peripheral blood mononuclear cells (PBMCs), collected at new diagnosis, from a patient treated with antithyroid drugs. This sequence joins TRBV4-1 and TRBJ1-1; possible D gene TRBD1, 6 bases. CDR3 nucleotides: TGCGCCAGCAGCCAAAGGGGGGCGGGGGGCGGACGGACAATGAACACTGAAGCTTTCTTT. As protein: CASSQRGAGGGRTMNTEAFF.